This T cell receptor (beta chain) is drawn from a study of blood T cell repertoires in COVID-19. Profiling relied on immunoSEQ multiplex PCR, and the TCRdb table lists in-frame clones only, not all of them. The table lists roughly 360,000 clones, 81% of them singletons, with 1.1% in the top ten. Sequenced input: peripheral blood. The sequence came from a human donor with acute or convalescent COVID-19. The donor label of this sample is uncertain.

In nucleotides, the CDR3 is TGTGCCAGCAGGAAGACAGGGTCGCCTAATCAGCCCCAGCATTTT. Its translation: CASRKTGSPNQPQHF. The chain has TRBV2 and TRBJ1-5, with 7 bases lining up with TRBD1. Germline values: CDR1 SNHLY, CDR2 FYNNEI. The CDR3 consists of 15 residues. V trimming: 6 bases; J trimming: 4 bases; junction bases outside the gene matches: 9.